One sample yielded the 22 T cell receptor beta chains listed below, sequenced in a study of blood T cell repertoires in COVID-19. Libraries were prepared by immunoSEQ multiplex PCR; TCRdb keeps only in-frame clonotypes and omits some of them. The sample consists of approximately 330,000 clones, 87% of them appearing once. Material for sequencing was peripheral blood. The receptors originated from a young man with COVID-19, enrolled during active disease.

This chain connects TRBV4-3 to TRBJ2-4, with 10 bases lining up with TRBD2. J was trimmed by 5 bases and V by 1 base; bases with no gene match: 8. CDR3 length: 17 residues. Germline CDR1 is LGHNA and CDR2 is YSLEER. CDR3 region: CASSQVDSGGPQNIQYF. DNA for the CDR3: TGCGCCAGCAGCCAAGTTGATAGCGGGGGGCCACAAAACATTCAGTACTTC.

Only one count was recorded for this clone. This sequence joins TRBV6-2 or TRBV6-3 and TRBJ2-3, with TRBD2 identical over 10 bases. In germline, CDR1 is MNHEY, CDR2 SVGEGT. The V and J ends lost 2 bases and 4 bases, in that order; junction bases with no gene match: 9. The CDR3 has 17 residues. The CDR3, as DNA: TGTGCCAGCAGTTACACACCCTTTAGCGGGGGGTCAGATACGCAGTATTTT. Translation gives CASSYTPFSGGSDTQYF.

The table lists this clone with a count of one. The J gene is TRBJ1-5, the V gene TRBV6-5; 10 bases fit TRBD1. The CDR3 length is 14 residues. Unmatched junction bases numbered 5, after V lost 6 bases and J lost 6 bases. Germline CDR1 and CDR2: MNHEY and SVGAGI. CDR3 sequence: CASRRTGGGQPQHF. CDR3 in DNA: TGTGCCAGCAGGCGGACAGGGGGTGGTCAGCCCCAGCATTTT.

This chain uses TRBV28 with TRBJ2-1; tentatively, D is TRBD1 (5 bases). CDR1 is MDHEN, CDR2 SYDVKM, per germline. CDR3 length: 13 residues. Trimming shortened V by 9 bases and J by 2 bases, and 11 bases separated the two germline ends. CDR3 loop: CARARGPYNEQFF. DNA for the CDR3: TGTGCCAGGGCTAGGGGCCCCTACAATGAGCAGTTCTTC.

To note about this clone: Other nucleotide sequences from this sample produce the same CDR3. J is TRBJ2-7 and V is TRBV5-6; tentatively, D is TRBD1 (5 bases). V was pared by 2 bases and J by 1 base, with 7 bases between. This CDR3 has 13 residues. Per the germline V gene, CDR1 is SGHDT and CDR2 is YYEEEE. The CDR3 is CASSLGASYEQYF. The CDR3 region has the DNA TGTGCCAGCAGCTTAGGGGCTTCCTACGAGCAGTACTTC.

The V and J genes are TRBV9 and TRBJ2-1; TRBD2 matches at 9 bases. Trimming cost V 0 bases and J 7 bases; bases outside gene matches: 5. From germline, CDR1 is SGDLS and CDR2 YYNGEE. The CDR3 loop spans 15 amino acids. CDR3 sequence reads: CASSVGWREGNEQFF. The CDR3 DNA is TGTGCCAGCAGCGTAGGATGGCGGGAGGGGAATGAGCAGTTCTTC.

The sample holds one count of this clone. The chain carries TRBV7-8 and TRBJ1-1, with no clear D. V shed 2 bases and J shed 1 base, with 8 bases lying between them. CDR1 and CDR2 (germline): SGHVS, FQNEAQ. The CDR3 loop spans 14 amino acids. The CDR3 sequence is CASSLPQSNTEAFF. For the CDR3, the DNA is TGTGCCAGCAGCTTACCACAGTCGAACACTGAAGCTTTCTTT.

V gene TRBV13 combines with J gene TRBJ2-7; a weak D match, TRBD2 (6 bases). Germline V gene lookup returns CDR1 PRHDT and CDR2 FYEKMQ (reference sequence). This CDR3 is 14 amino acids long. The ends were cut back, 4 bases at V and 2 bases at J, with 12 bases in the middle. In nucleotides, the CDR3 is TGTGCCAGCAGCTCCCGGGACTGGACCTACGAGCAGTACTTC. Its protein product is CASSSRDWTYEQYF. The variable domain in full, completed from reference TRBV13 and TRBJ2-7, reads AAGVIQSPRHLIKEKRETATLKCYPIPRHDTVYWYQQGPGQDPQFLISFYEKMQSDKGSIPDRFSAQQFSDYHSELNMSSLELGDSALYFCASSSRDWTYEQYFGPGTRLTVT.

V gene TRBV28 combines with J gene TRBJ2-5, with D maybe TRBD2 (6 bases). This CDR3 contains 15 residues. Germline V gene data show CDR1 as MDHEN and CDR2 as SYDVKM. V was trimmed by 5 bases and J by 9 bases, leaving 22 bases between them. The CDR3 bases are TGTGCCAGCAGTCAGTACACCGGGACTTACTGGGCCCAGTACTTC. It yields the protein CASSQYTGTYWAQYF.

The chain is built from TRBV7-9 and TRBJ1-2; D ambiguous. Between the trimmed V and J ends, which lost 0 bases and 5 bases, there was a span of 10 bases. The CDR3 has 14 amino acids. Per the germline V gene, CDR1 is SEHNR and CDR2 is FQNEAQ (reference sequence). The CDR3 region is CASSLAVSGYGYTF. In DNA, the CDR3 is TGTGCCAGCAGCTTAGCGGTTTCGGGTTATGGCTACACCTTC.

The V and J genes are TRBV7-2 and TRBJ1-2; perhaps TRBD1 as D (5 bases). The V gene lost 3 bases and the J gene lost 4 bases, with 9 bases spanning the gap. The germline V gene has CDR1 SGHTA and CDR2 FQGNSA. The CDR3 totals 13 residues. The CDR3 protein is CASSFKGAYGYTF. The CDR3 bases are TGTGCCAGCAGCTTTAAAGGGGCCTATGGCTACACCTTC.

The chain has TRBV4-2 and TRBJ1-2, with D perhaps matching TRBD1 (6 bases). CDR3 length: 17 residues. Per germline, CDR1 LGHNA and CDR2 YNFKEQ. The V gene lost 0 bases and the J gene lost 0 bases, with 14 bases spanning the gap. The CDR3 here is CASSQDVGTTTNYGYTF. CDR3 DNA sequence: TGTGCCAGCAGCCAAGATGTTGGGACAACCACTAACTATGGCTACACCTTC.

This clone was observed once. This chain links TRBV6-5 with TRBJ2-7; 8 bases fit TRBD1. This CDR3 comprises 15 residues. Germline trimming cut 6 bases from V and 1 base from J; bases unmatched to any gene: 8. In germline, CDR1 is MNHEY, CDR2 SVGAGI. The CDR3 DNA sequence: TGTGCCAGCAGGCCTGGACAGGGTGCTTCCTACGAGCAGTACTTC. It specifies CASRPGQGASYEQYF.

The chain employs TRBV6-5 and TRBJ2-7; 9 positions match TRBD1. Losses at the gene ends were 8 bases for V and 4 bases for J; bases not matched to a gene: 12. Germline V gene data show CDR1 as MNHEY and CDR2 as SVGAGI. The CDR3 is 15 residues long. The chain's CDR3 is CASSQAGTGFYEQYF. The CDR3, as DNA: TGTGCCAGCTCTCAGGCGGGGACAGGGTTTTACGAGCAGTACTTC.

The CDR3 reads CASSPQTSVDTQYF. CDR3 sequence (DNA): TGTGCCAGTAGTCCTCAGACTAGCGTAGATACGCAGTATTTT. The chain combines TRBV19 with TRBJ2-3; 8 bases match TRBD2. The CDR3 covers 14 residues. After removal of 5 bases from V and 5 bases from J, the junction contained 6 bases not matched to a gene. CDR1 and CDR2 from the germline V gene are LNHDA and SQIVND (reference sequence).

This clone turned up a few times. The rearrangement uses TRBV18 and TRBJ2-2; 9 bases are shared with TRBD2. The germline V gene encodes CDR1 KGHSH and CDR2 LQKENI. J lost 5 bases, V lost 5 bases, and 9 bases had no gene match. The CDR3 spans 16 residues. The CDR3 nucleotides are TGTGCCAGCTCATCCTCTAGCGGGGTCTGGACCGGGGAGCTGTTTTTT. This translates into CASSSSSGVWTGELFF.

This chain uses TRBV6-5 with TRBJ1-1; D may be TRBD1 (5 bases). The germline V gene encodes CDR1 MNHEY and CDR2 SVGAGI. The germline V and J ends were trimmed by 2 bases and 11 bases, with 21 bases remaining between them. The CDR3 is made up of 15 amino acids. This chain's CDR3 is CASSYGGGFVAEAFF. DNA for the CDR3: TGTGCCAGCAGTTACGGGGGGGGGTTCGTCGCGGAGGCTTTCTTT.

The rearrangement links TRBV28 to TRBJ1-2; the match to TRBD1 covers 7 bases. The trim removed 10 bases at V and 8 bases at J, leaving 13 bases unmatched. CDR1 and CDR2 (germline): MDHEN, SYDVKM. This CDR3 region has 13 residues. The CDR3 region is CATWGQLVYGYTF. CDR3 DNA: TGTGCCACTTGGGGACAGCTAGTATACGGCTACACCTTC.

In DNA, the CDR3 is TGTGCCAGCAGTTTATCGTGGGCGACAGATACGCAGTATTTT. Protein: CASSLSWATDTQYF. V usage is TRBV27 and J usage is TRBJ2-3; D uncertain. Trimming left V 0 bases short and J 3 bases short, with 7 bases between. The CDR3 covers 14 residues. Germline loops: CDR1 MNHEY, CDR2 SMNVEV (reference sequence).

The J gene is TRBJ1-2, the V gene TRBV28; TRBD1 matches 8 bases. The CDR3 totals 14 residues. V was pared by 6 bases and J by 4 bases, with 7 bases of the junction left unmatched. From germline, CDR1 is MDHEN and CDR2 SYDVKM. The CDR3 DNA reads as TGTGCCAGCAGAAGCGGGACAGGACCCTATGGCTACACCTTC. It yields the protein CASRSGTGPYGYTF.

The V and J genes are TRBV5-5 and TRBJ1-2; possibly TRBD1 for D (5 bases). The V and J ends lost 6 bases and 7 bases respectively, with 19 bases between them. Germline loops: CDR1 SGHKS, CDR2 YYEKEE (reference sequence). The CDR3 covers 14 residues. In DNA form, the CDR3 reads TGTGCCAGCACCCTTTCGGACATAAGAGCTGGCTACACCTTC. This encodes CASTLSDIRAGYTF.

The chain combines TRBV6-2 or TRBV6-3 with TRBJ2-7; D not resolved. V lost 0 bases, J lost 2 bases, and 5 bases lay in between. The germline CDR1 and CDR2 sequences are MNHEY and SVGEGT. CDR3 length equals 13 residues. In nucleotides, the CDR3 is TGTGCCAGCAGTTACTCGACAACCTACGAGCAGTACTTC. As protein: CASSYSTTYEQYF.